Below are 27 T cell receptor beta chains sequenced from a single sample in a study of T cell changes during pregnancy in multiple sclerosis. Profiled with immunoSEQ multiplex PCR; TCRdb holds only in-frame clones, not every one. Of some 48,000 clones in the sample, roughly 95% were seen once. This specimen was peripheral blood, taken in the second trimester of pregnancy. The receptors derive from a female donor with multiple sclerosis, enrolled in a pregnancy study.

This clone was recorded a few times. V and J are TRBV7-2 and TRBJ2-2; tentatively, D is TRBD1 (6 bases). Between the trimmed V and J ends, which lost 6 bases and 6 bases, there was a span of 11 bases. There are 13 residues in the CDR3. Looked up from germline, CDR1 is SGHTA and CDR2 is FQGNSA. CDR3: CASSYNRAGELFF. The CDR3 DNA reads TGTGCCAGCAGTTATAACAGGGCCGGGGAGCTGTTTTTT.

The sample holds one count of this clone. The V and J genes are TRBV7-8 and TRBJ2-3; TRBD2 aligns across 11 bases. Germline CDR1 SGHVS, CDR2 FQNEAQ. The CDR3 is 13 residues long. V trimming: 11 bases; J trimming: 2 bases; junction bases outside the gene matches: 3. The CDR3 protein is CAGGLADTDTQYF. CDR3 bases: TGTGCCGGGGGACTAGCGGACACAGATACGCAGTATTTT.

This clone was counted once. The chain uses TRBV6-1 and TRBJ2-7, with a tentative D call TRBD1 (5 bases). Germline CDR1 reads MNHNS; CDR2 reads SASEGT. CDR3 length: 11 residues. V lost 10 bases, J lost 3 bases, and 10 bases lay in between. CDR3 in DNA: TGTGCCACGCAGGGAAACTACGAGCAGTACTTC. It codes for CATQGNYEQYF.

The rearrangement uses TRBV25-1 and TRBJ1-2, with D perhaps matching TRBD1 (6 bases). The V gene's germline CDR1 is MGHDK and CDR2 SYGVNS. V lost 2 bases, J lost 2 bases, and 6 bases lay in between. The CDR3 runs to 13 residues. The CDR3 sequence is CASSEDRNYGYTF. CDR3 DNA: TGTGCCAGCAGTGAAGACAGGAACTATGGCTACACCTTC.

As DNA, the CDR3 is TGTGCCAGCTCACCAATAAGGGGCGAGACCCCCCAAGAGACCCAGTACTTC. It specifies CASSPIRGETPQETQYF. This sequence joins TRBV18 and TRBJ2-5, with TRBD1 as a possible D gene (5 bases). CDR3 length: 17 amino acids. Germline V gives CDR1 KGHSH, CDR2 LQKENI. Trimming shortened V by 2 bases and J by 1 base, and 17 bases separated the two germline ends.

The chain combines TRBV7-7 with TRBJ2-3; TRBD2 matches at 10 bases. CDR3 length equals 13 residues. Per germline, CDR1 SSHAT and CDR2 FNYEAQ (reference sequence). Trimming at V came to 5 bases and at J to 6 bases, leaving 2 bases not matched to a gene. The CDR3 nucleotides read TGTGCCAGCAGCACAGCGGGAGGGGATACGCAGTATTTT. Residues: CASSTAGGDTQYF. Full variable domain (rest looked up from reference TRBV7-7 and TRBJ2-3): GAGVSQSPRYKVTKRGQDVTLRCDPISSHATLYWYQQALGQGPEFLTYFNYEAQPDKSGLPSDRFSAERPEGSISTLTIQRTEQRDSAMYRCASSTAGGDTQYFGPGTRLTVL.

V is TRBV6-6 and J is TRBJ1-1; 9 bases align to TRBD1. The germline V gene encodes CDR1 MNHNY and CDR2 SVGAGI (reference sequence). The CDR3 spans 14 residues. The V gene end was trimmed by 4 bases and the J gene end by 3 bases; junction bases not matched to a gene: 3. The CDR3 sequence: CASSLQGADTEAFF. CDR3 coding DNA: TGTGCCAGCAGTTTACAGGGGGCTGACACTGAAGCTTTCTTT.

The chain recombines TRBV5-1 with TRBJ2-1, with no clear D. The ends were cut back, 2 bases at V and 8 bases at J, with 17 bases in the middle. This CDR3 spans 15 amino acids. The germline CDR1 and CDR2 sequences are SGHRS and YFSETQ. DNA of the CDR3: TGCGCCAGCAGCTTAGGCCCAGGCCCTCCGGATGAGCAGTTCTTC. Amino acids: CASSLGPGPPDEQFF.

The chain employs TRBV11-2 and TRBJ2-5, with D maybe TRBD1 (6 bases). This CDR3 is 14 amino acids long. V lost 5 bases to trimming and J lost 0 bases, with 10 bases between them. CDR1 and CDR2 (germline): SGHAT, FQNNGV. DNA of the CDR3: TGTGCCAGCAGCCTACAGGGATACCAAGAGACCCAGTACTTC. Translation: CASSLQGYQETQYF.

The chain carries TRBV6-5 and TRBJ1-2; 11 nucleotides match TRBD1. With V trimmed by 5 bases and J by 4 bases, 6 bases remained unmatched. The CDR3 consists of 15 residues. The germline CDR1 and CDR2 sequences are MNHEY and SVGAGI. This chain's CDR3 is CASSVGGQGVYGYTF. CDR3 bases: TGTGCCAGCAGTGTAGGGGGACAGGGGGTCTATGGCTACACCTTC.

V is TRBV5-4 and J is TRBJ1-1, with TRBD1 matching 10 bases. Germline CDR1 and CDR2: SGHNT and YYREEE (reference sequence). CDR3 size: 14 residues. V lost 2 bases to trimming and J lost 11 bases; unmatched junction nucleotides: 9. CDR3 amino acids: CASSFRDRGNGAFF. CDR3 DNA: TGTGCCAGCAGCTTCCGGGACAGGGGTAACGGGGCTTTCTTT.

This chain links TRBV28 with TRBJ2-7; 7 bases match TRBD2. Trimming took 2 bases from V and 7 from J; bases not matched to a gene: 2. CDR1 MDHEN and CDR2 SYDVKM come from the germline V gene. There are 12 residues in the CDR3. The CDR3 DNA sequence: TGTGCCAGCAGTTTAGCCGGGGGGGAGCAGTACTTC. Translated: CASSLAGGEQYF.

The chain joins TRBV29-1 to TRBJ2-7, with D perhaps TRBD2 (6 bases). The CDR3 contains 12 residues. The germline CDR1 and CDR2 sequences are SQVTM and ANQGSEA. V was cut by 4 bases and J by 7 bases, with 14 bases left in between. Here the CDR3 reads CSVAEGPREQYF. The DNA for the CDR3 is TGCAGCGTTGCGGAGGGGCCGAGGGAGCAGTACTTC.

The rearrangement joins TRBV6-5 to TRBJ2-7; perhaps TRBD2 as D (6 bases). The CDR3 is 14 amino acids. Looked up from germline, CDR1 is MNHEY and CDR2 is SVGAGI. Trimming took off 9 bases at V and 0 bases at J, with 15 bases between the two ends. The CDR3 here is CASRTGAFSYEQYF. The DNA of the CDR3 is TGTGCCAGTAGGACGGGAGCCTTCTCCTACGAGCAGTACTTC.

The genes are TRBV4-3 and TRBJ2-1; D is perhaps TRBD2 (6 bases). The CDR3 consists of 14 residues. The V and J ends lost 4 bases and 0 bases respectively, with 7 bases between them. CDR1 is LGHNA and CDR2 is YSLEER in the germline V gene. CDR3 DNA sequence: TGCGCCAGCAGCCGGAGGGGCTCCTACAATGAGCAGTTCTTC. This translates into CASSRRGSYNEQFF.

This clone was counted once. The CDR3 DNA is TGTGCCAGTAGTATAATGGGCCCGGGGAGGAACAATGAGCAGTTCTTC. This encodes CASSIMGPGRNNEQFF. V gene TRBV19 combines with J gene TRBJ2-1; D is possibly TRBD2 (6 bases). In germline, CDR1 is LNHDA, CDR2 SQIVND (reference sequence). V was pared by 2 bases and J by 5 bases, with 16 bases between. The CDR3 has 16 residues.

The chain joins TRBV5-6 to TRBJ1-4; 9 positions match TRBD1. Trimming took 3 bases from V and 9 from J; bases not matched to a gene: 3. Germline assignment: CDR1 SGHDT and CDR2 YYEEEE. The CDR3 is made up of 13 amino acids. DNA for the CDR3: TGTGCCAGCAGCTGGGGACAGGGAAAAAAACTGTTTTTT. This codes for CASSWGQGKKLFF. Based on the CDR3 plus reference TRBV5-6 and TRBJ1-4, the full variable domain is DAGVTQSPTHLIKTRGQQVTLRCSPKSGHDTVSWYQQALGQGPQFIFQYYEEEERQRGNFPDRFSGHQFPNYSSELNVNALLLGDSALYLCASSWGQGKKLFFGSGTQLSVL.

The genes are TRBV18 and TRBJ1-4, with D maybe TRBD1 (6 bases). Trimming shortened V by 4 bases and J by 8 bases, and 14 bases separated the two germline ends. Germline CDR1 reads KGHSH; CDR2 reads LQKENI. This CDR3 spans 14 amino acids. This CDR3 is CASSQDRFYEKLFF. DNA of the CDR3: TGTGCCAGCTCACAAGACAGGTTTTACGAAAAACTGTTTTTT.

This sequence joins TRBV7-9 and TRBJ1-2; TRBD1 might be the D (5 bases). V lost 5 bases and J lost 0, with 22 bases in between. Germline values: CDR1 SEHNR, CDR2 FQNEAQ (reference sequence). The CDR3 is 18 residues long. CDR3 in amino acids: CASSTQGDLSLANYGYTF. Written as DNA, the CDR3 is TGTGCCAGCAGCACTCAGGGTGACCTATCGTTAGCTAACTATGGCTACACCTTC.

This chain's CDR3 is CASSLSGTLETEAFF. In nucleotides, the CDR3 is TGTGCCAGCAGTTTGAGCGGCACTCTCGAAACTGAAGCTTTCTTT. The genes are TRBV27 and TRBJ1-1, with D hard to call. CDR3 length equals 15 residues. The ends were cut back, 3 bases at V and 5 bases at J, with 16 bases in the middle. Germline V gene sequence: CDR1 MNHEY, CDR2 SMNVEV (reference sequence).

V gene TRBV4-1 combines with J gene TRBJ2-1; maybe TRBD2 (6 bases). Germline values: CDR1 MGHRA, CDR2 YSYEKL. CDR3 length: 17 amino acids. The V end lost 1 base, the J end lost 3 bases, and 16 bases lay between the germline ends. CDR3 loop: CASSQVGSGRNYNEQFF. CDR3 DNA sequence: TGCGCCAGCAGCCAAGTTGGTTCCGGGAGAAACTACAATGAGCAGTTCTTC.

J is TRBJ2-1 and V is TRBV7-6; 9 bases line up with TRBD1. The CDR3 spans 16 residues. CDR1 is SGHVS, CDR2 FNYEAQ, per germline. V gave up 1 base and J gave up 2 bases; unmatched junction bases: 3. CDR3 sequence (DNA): TGTGCCAGCAGCTTAGTCCGGGACAGGGCCTACAATGAGCAGTTCTTC. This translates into CASSLVRDRAYNEQFF.

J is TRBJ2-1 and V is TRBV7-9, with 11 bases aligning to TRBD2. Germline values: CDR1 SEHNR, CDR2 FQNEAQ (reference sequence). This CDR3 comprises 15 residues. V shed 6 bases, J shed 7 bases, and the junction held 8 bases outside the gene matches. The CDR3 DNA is TGTGCCAGCAGGGGAACTAGCGGGAGTTCGAATGAGCAGTTCTTC. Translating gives CASRGTSGSSNEQFF.

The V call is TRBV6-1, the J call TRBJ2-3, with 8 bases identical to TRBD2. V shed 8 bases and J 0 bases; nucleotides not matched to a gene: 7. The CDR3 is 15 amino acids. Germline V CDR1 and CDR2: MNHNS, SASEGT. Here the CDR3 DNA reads TGTGCCAGCGGTTCTCTAGCGGGTAGCACAGATACGCAGTATTTT. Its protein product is CASGSLAGSTDTQYF.

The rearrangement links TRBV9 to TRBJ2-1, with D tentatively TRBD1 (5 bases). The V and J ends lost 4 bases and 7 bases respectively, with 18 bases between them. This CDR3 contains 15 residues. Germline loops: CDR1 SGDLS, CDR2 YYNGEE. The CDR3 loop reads CASSHLLDTGNEQFF. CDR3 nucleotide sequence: TGTGCCAGCAGCCATCTTCTGGACACCGGGAATGAGCAGTTCTTC.

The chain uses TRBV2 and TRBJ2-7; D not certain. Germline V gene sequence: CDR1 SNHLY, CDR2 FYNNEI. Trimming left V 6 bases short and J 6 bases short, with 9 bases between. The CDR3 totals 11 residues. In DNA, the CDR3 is TGTGCCAGCAGCGTACGGTCCGAGCAGTACTTC. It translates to CASSVRSEQYF.

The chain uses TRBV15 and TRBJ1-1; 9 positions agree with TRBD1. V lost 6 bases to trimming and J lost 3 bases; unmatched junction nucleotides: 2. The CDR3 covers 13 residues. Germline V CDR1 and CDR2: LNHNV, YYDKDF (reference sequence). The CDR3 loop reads CATSRQGDTEAFF. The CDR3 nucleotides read TGTGCCACCAGTAGACAGGGGGACACTGAAGCTTTCTTT. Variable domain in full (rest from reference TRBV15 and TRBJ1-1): DAMVIQNPRYQVTQFGKPVTLSCSQTLNHNVMYWYQQKSSQAPKLLFHYYDKDFNNEADTPDNFQSRRPNTSFCFLDIRSPGLGDTAMYLCATSRQGDTEAFFGQGTRLTVV.